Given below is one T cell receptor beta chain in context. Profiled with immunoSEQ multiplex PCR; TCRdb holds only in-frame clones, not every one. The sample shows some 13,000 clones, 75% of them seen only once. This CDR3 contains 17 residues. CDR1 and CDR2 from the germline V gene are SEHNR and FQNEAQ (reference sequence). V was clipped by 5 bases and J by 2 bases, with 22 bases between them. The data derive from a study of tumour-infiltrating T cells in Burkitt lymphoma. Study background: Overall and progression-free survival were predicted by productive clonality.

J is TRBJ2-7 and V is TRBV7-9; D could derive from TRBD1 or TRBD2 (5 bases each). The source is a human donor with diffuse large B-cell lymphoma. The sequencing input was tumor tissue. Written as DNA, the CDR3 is TGTGCCAGCAGCCCGGGGCCAGGGACGCCTCTGGCCTACGAGCAGTACGTC. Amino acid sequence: CASSPGPGTPLAYEQYV.